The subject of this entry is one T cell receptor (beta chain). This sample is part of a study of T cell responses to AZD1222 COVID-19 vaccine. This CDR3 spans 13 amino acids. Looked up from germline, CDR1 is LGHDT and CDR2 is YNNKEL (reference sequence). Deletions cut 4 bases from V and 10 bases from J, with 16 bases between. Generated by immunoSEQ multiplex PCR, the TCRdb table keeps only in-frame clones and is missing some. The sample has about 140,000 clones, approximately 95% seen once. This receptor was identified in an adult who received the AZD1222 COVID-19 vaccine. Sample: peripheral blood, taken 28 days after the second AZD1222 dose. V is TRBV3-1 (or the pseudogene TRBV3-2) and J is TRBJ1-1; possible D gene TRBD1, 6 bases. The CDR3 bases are TGTGCCAGCAGCCCAATCTCCAGGGGAATAGCTTTCTTT. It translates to CASSPISRGIAFF.